This T cell receptor (beta chain) was recovered during a study of graft-versus-host responses after intestinal transplantation. Study-level findings and limits: Analysis identified GvH clones in recipient marrow, with some appearing first in ileum or blood. The study found high graft-versus-host to host-versus-graft clonal ratios in allografts of patients with graft-donor T cell macrochimerism.

As for this clone: Its specificity is unknown.

This CDR3 has 16 amino acids. The junction had 11 bases not matched to a gene; V was cut back by 5 bases and J by 7 bases. Per germline, CDR1 LNHDA and CDR2 SQIVND (reference sequence). TCRdb keeps only in-frame clones here, not all; method: immunoSEQ multiplex PCR. The sample shows 40,000 or so clones, about 95% of them seen only once. The clonotype originates from a human donor who was the organ donor for an intestinal transplant. The chain carries TRBV19 and TRBJ2-1; TRBD1 matches 10 bases. Material: unstimulated CD8+ T cells sorted from spleen or lymph node cells, obtained before transplant. As DNA, the CDR3 is TGTGCCAGTAGTCCGAGTACGGGACAGGGGATGAATGAGCAGTTCTTC. Its translation is CASSPSTGQGMNEQFF.